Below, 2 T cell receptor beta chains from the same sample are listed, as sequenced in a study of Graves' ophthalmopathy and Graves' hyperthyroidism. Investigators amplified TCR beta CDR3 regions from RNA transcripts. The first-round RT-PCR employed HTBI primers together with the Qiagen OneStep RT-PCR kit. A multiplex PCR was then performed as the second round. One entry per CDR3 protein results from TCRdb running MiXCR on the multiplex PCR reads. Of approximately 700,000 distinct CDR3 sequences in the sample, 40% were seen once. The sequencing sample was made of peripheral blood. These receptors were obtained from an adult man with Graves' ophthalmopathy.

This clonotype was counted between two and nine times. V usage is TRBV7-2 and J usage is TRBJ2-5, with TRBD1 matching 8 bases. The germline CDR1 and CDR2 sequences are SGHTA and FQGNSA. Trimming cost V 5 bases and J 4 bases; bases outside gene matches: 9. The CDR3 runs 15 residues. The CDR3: CASSARQGARETQYF. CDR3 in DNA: TGTGCCAGCAGCGCCCGGCAGGGGGCTAGAGAGACCCAGTACTTC.

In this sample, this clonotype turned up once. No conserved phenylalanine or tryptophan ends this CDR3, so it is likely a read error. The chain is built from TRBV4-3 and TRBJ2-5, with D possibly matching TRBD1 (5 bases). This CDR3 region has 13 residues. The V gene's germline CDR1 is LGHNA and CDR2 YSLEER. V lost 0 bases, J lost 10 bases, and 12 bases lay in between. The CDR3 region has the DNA TGCGCCAGCAGCCAAGAAGTCTTCAGGGACCAGTACTGC. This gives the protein CASSQEVFRDQYC.